The 17 T cell receptor beta chains listed next were all sequenced from one sample in a study of metastatic and nonmetastatic thyroid tumors. TCRdb re-called the PCR reads through MiXCR. In the table there are around 34,000 clones, roughly 15% of which are singletons. Among the patients, none had received any treatment before thyroid surgery. Sequencing was done on a sample of blood. The receptors originated from a female donor with papillary thyroid cancer or a benign thyroid nodule (not recorded which). Some clones in this sample may be carry-over from other donors' samples.

This clone was detected a few times. The chain has TRBV20-1 and TRBJ1-1, with D maybe TRBD1 (6 bases). CDR1 and CDR2 from the germline V gene are DFQATT and SNEGSKA (reference sequence). V was pared by 0 bases and J by 13 bases, with 12 bases between. The CDR3 is 11 amino acids. CDR3 DNA sequence: TGCAGTGCTAGAGAAGATAGGGGGGATTTCTTT. This translates into CSAREDRGDFF.

The chain carries TRBV20-1 and TRBJ2-5; 9 nucleotides match TRBD2. With V trimmed by 6 bases and J by 3 bases, 11 bases remained unmatched. This CDR3 has 15 amino acids. The germline gives CDR1 DFQATT, CDR2 SNEGSKA (reference sequence). The CDR3 bases are TGCAGTGCCCAAAGCGGGGGGCGTGTTGAAGAGACCCAGTACTTC. Amino acids: CSAQSGGRVEETQYF.

This clone has a count of ten or more. This sample includes further DNA sequences coding for the same CDR3. The chain joins TRBV27 to TRBJ2-2, with 8 bases matching TRBD2. V shed 3 bases and J 6 bases; nucleotides not matched to a gene: 12. CDR3 length equals 17 residues. Germline CDR1 MNHEY, CDR2 SMNVEV (reference sequence). The CDR3: CASSFDSGRSTSGELFF. The CDR3 DNA reads TGTGCCAGCAGTTTCGACAGCGGGAGATCAACCTCCGGGGAGCTGTTTTTT.

In its sample, this clone was seen many times. The DNA for the CDR3 is TGTGCCAGCAGCGTATCAGGGCGCCTAAATCAGCCCCAGCATTTT. It is translated as CASSVSGRLNQPQHF. This chain links TRBV9 with TRBJ1-5, with D perhaps TRBD1 (5 bases). Per germline, CDR1 SGDLS and CDR2 YYNGEE. CDR3 length: 15 amino acids. Trimming stripped 1 base from V and 4 bases from J, with 12 bases between.

This clone was detected only a few times. The gene calls are TRBV10-1 and TRBJ2-7; TRBD2 matches at 9 bases. Unmatched junction bases numbered 11, after V lost 6 bases and J lost 5 bases. The germline gives CDR1 WNHNN, CDR2 SYGVQD (reference sequence). The CDR3 has 15 residues. The DNA for the CDR3 is TGCGCCAGCAGCGACGGGACTAGCTCGGGCAACGAGCAGTACTTC. It translates to CASSDGTSSGNEQYF.

V usage is TRBV27 and J usage is TRBJ1-1; D not certain. Germline V gene lookup returns CDR1 MNHEY and CDR2 SMNVEV (reference sequence). The ends were cut back, 10 bases at V and 0 bases at J, with 18 bases in the middle. The CDR3 covers 15 residues. CDR3 amino acids: CANSPSSGLNTEAFF. The CDR3 DNA reads TGTGCCAACAGCCCATCTTCAGGCCTGAACACTGAAGCTTTCTTT.

In its sample, this clone was seen a few times. The rearrangement uses TRBV6-1 and TRBJ2-7; either TRBD1 or TRBD2 may fit D (5 bases each). This CDR3 is built from 16 residues. The V and J ends lost 0 bases and 5 bases respectively, with 17 bases between them. CDR1 is MNHNS and CDR2 is SASEGT in the germline V gene. CDR3 sequence reads: CASSEAGPGRKNEQYF. The CDR3 DNA follows: TGTGCCAGCAGTGAAGCGGGCCCGGGGCGGAAGAACGAGCAGTACTTC.

This clone was seen at least ten times. The chain employs TRBV27 and TRBJ2-7; 7 bases align to TRBD2. Germline trimming cut 2 bases from V and 2 bases from J; bases unmatched to any gene: 0. This CDR3 is 13 amino acids long. Germline V gene sequence: CDR1 MNHEY, CDR2 SMNVEV (reference sequence). This CDR3 is CASSLTSAYEQYF. CDR3 coding DNA: TGTGCCAGCAGTTTAACTAGCGCCTACGAGCAGTACTTC.

This clone appeared a single time. Germline is not matched at one junction end, which may reflect a read error. This rearrangement joins TRBV5-1 to TRBJ2-5; 8 bases align to TRBD1. Germline values: CDR1 SGHRS, CDR2 YFSETQ. The CDR3 consists of 14 residues. In nucleotides, the CDR3 is TGTGCCAGCAGCTGGGGGACAGGCTCGGGGACCCAGTACTTC. It encodes CASSWGTGSGTQYF.

The chain employs TRBV6-1 and TRBJ2-1; TRBD2 matches at 8 bases. CDR1 MNHNS and CDR2 SASEGT come from the germline V gene. The CDR3 length is 16 residues. The V segment lost 5 bases and the J segment 9 bases; nucleotides outside the gene matches: 15. CDR3 region: CASSMSLSGGQGEQFF. In nucleotides, the CDR3 is TGTGCCAGCAGTATGTCCCTATCGGGAGGGCAAGGTGAGCAGTTCTTC.

This clone was counted ten times or more. The gene calls are TRBV6-1 and TRBJ1-4; TRBD1 is a possible D gene (5 bases). The V end lost 5 bases, the J end lost 7 bases, and 11 bases lay between the germline ends. Germline V gene lookup returns CDR1 MNHNS and CDR2 SASEGT. This CDR3 region has 13 residues. CDR3 in amino acids: CASSWLGTEKLFF. In nucleotides, the CDR3 is TGTGCCAGCAGTTGGTTAGGGACTGAAAAACTGTTTTTT.

This clone was counted many times. J is TRBJ2-5 and V is TRBV29-1, with a weak D call TRBD2 (6 bases). Germline V gives CDR1 SQVTM, CDR2 ANQGSEA. CDR3 length: 12 amino acids. V gave up 6 bases and J gave up 5 bases, with 13 bases separating them. This CDR3 is CSVSRGLETQYF. The CDR3 DNA reads TGCAGCGTCTCAAGGGGACTGGAGACCCAGTACTTC.

The table lists this clone with many counts. A much larger clone lies one base from this, so it may be a read error. This sample includes further DNA sequences coding for the same CDR3. The chain is built from TRBV4-2 and TRBJ2-6; TRBD2 matches 10 bases. In germline, CDR1 is LGHNA, CDR2 YNFKEQ. This CDR3 comprises 18 residues. DNA for the CDR3: TGTGCCAGCAGCCAAGATTTAGCGGGAGGAGCTGGGGCCAACGTCCTGACCTTC. Protein: CASSQDLAGGAGANVLTF.

This clone has at least ten counts. The chain joins TRBV7-2 to TRBJ2-1; D not resolved. Trimming took 1 base from V and 0 from J, leaving 7 bases between them. Germline loops: CDR1 SGHTA, CDR2 FQGNSA. The CDR3 is 15 residues long. The CDR3 nucleotides read TGTGCCAGCAGCTTAGGGTCGGGCTCCTACAATGAGCAGTTCTTC. Protein product: CASSLGSGSYNEQFF.

This clone has more than one count but fewer than ten. A single base separates this from a much larger clone, so it may be a read error. The chain is built from TRBV12-3 or TRBV12-4 and TRBJ2-5; tentative D call: TRBD1 (6 bases). The CDR3 is 12 residues long. CDR3 nucleotides: TGTGCCAGCAGTCACAGGGTAGAGACCAAGTACTTC. Residues: CASSHRVETKYF.

This clone was recorded many times. The CDR3 sequence is CASSQEGGYNEQFF. DNA of the CDR3: TGTGCCAGCAGCCAAGAGGGTGGGTACAATGAGCAGTTCTTC. V usage is TRBV4-2 and J usage is TRBJ2-1; D call uncertain. Germline assignment: CDR1 LGHNA and CDR2 YNFKEQ. The germline V and J ends were trimmed by 0 bases and 4 bases, with 7 bases remaining between them. The CDR3 spans 14 residues.

This clone was observed at least ten times. The V gene is TRBV5-1, the J gene TRBJ2-2, with TRBD2 identical over 9 bases. Germline CDR1 SGHRS, CDR2 YFSETQ. The CDR3 runs to 17 residues. Trimming took 1 base from V and 7 from J; bases not matched to a gene: 11. This chain's CDR3 is CASSLSVLAGAHGELFF. CDR3 bases: TGCGCCAGCAGCTTGAGTGTGTTAGCGGGAGCGCACGGGGAGCTGTTTTTT.